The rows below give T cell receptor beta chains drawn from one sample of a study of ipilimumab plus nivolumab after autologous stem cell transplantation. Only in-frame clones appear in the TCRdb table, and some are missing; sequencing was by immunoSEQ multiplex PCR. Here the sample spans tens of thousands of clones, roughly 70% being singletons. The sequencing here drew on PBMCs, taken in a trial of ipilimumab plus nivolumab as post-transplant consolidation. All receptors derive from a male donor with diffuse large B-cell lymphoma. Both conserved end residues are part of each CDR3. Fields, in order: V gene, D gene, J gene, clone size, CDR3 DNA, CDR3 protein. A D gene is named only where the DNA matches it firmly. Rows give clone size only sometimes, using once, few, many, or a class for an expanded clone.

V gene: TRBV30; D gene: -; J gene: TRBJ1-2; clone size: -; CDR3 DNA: TGTGCCGGGGGGCTTGGGGGGCGGAACTATGGCTACACCTTC; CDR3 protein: CAGGLGGRNYGYTF
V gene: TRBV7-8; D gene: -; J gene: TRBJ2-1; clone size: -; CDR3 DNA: TGTGCCAGCAGCTTAGAAGGGCTTAGGGGTAATGAGCAGTTCTTC; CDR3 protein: CASSLEGLRGNEQFF
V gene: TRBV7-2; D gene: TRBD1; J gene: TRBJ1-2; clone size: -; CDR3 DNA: TGTGCCAGCAGCTTAGCGGGCCCCCCAGGGGGCGGCTACACCTTC; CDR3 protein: CASSLAGPPGGGYTF
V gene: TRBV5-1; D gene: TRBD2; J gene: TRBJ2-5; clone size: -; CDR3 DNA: TGCGCCAGCAGCTTAAGCGGGGCGAACCAAGAGACCCAGTACTTC; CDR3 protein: CASSLSGANQETQYF
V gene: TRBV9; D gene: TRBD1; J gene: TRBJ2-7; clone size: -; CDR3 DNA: TGTGCCAGCAGCGTAGGAGGGGGCCTCTACGAGCAGTACTTC; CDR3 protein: CASSVGGGLYEQYF
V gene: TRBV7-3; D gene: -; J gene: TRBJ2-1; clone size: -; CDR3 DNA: TGTGCCAGCAGCTTAAACTTTGGCTCCTACAATGAGCAGTTCTTC; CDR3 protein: CASSLNFGSYNEQFF
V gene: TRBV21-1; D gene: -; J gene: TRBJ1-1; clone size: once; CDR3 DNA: TGTGCCAGCAGGCAGGGCGGACGGACCCTGAACACTGAAGCTTTCTTT; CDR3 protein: CASRQGGRTLNTEAFF
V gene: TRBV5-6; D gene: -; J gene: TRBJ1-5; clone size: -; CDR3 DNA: TGTGCCAGCAGCTTGATCCCAGGGGCAACATATAGCAATCAGCCCCAGCATTTT; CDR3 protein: CASSLIPGATYSNQPQHF
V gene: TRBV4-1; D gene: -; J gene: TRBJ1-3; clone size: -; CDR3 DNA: TGCGCCAGCAGCCAATTACCACCTCGCTCTGGAAACACCATATATTTT; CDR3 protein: CASSQLPPRSGNTIYF
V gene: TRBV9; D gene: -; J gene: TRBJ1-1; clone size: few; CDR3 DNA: TGTGCCAGCAGCGTAGGGGGCGGGGGTTTCAACACTGAAGCTTTCTTT; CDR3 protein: CASSVGGGGFNTEAFF
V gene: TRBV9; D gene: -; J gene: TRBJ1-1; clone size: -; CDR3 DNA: TGTGCCAGCAGCTCTAGTCGGGTACGGAACACTGAAGCTTTCTTT; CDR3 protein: CASSSSRVRNTEAFF
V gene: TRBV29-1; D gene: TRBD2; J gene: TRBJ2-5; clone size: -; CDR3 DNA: TGCAGCGTGGGACCTAGCGGAATTCAAGAGACCCAGTACTTC; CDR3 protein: CSVGPSGIQETQYF
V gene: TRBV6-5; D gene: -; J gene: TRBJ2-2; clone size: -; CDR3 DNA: TGTGCCAGCAGTTGGTCCGGGGAGCTGTTTTTT; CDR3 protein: CASSWSGELFF
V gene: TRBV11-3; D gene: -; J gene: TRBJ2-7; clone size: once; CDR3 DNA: TGTGCCAGCAGCCCCGGGGCGAGTTTTTCCTACGAGCAGTACTTC; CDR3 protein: CASSPGASFSYEQYF
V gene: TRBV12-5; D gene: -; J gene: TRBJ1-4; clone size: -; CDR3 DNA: TGTGCTAGTGGTTTGGAGAGACGTACTACTAATGAAAAACTGTTTTTT; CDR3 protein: CASGLERRTTNEKLFF
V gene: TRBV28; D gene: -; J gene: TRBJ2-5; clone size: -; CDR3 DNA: TGTGCCAGCAGCCGAAGGGGGGAGACCCAGTACTTC; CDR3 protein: CASSRRGETQYF
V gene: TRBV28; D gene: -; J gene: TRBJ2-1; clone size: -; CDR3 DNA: TGTGCCAGCAGTTCTCGGACTGGTGAGTTCTTC; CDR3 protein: CASSSRTGEFF
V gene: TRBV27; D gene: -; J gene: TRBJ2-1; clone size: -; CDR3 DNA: TGTGCCAGCAGGCGAGAAGGGAGGAGTGGGGAGCAGTTCTTC; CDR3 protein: CASRREGRSGEQFF
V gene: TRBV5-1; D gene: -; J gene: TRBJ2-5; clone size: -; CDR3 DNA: TGCGCCAGCAGCTTGGGAGGGACGGGGGAAGAGACCCAGTACTTC; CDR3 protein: CASSLGGTGEETQYF
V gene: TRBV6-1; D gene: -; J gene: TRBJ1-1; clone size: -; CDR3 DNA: TGTGCCAGCAGTGCCCCACCACCGGGACACCCAAACACTGAAGCTTTCTTT; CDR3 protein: CASSAPPPGHPNTEAFF
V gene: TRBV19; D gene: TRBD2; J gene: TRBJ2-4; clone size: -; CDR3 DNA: TGTGCCAGTAGTGCGCGGGAGTCCGAACTAAACATTCAGTACTTC; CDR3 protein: CASSARESELNIQYF
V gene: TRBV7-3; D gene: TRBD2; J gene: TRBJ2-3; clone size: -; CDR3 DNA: TGTGCCAGCAGCTTCTCGCCGGGACTAGAAGATACGCAGTATTTT; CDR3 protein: CASSFSPGLEDTQYF
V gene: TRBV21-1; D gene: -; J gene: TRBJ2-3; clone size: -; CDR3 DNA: TGTGCCAGCAGCAAAAAAACTAGCGGGAGCACAGATACGCAGTATTTT; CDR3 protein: CASSKKTSGSTDTQYF
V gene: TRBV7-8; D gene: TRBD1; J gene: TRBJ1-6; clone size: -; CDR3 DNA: TGTGCCAGCAGCAACAGGGGGTCCAATTCACCCCTCCACTTT; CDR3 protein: CASSNRGSNSPLHF
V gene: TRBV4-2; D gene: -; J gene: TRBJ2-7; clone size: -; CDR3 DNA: TGTGCCAGCAGCCAAGAACTTAATAGCGGCGAGCAGTACTTC; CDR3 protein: CASSQELNSGEQYF
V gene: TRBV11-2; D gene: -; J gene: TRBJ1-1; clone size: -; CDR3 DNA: TGTGCCAGCAGCTCTCAGGGAGGGGACACTGAAGCTTTCTTT; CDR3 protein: CASSSQGGDTEAFF
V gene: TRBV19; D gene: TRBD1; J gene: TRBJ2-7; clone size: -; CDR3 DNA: TGTGCCACCCGGGACAGATACTACGAGCAGTACTTC; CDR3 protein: CATRDRYYEQYF
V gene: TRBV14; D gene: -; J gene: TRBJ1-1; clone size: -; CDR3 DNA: TGTGCCAGCAGCCAAGATCACGGGAATTTAGCTGAAGCTTTCTTT; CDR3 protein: CASSQDHGNLAEAFF
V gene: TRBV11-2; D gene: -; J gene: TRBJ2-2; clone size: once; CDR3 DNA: TGTGCCAGCAGCTCGGATCGAATCGGGGAGCTGTTTTTT; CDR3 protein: CASSSDRIGELFF
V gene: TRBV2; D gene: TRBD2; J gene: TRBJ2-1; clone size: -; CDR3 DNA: TGTGCCAGCAGACCTAGCGGGGGGTCCAATGAGCAGTTCTTC; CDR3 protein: CASRPSGGSNEQFF
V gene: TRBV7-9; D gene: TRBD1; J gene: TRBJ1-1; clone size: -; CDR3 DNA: TGTGCCAGCAGAGAGGGACAGGGGAACACTGAAGCTTTCTTT; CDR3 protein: CASREGQGNTEAFF